This passage covers 7 T cell receptor beta chains from one sample sequenced in a study of CD8+CD57+ T cells in acquired aplastic anemia. CD8+CD57+ cell expansion, shown by flow cytometry, had occurred in the patients selected for sequencing. Genomic DNA, serving as template, underwent TCR beta VDJ and CDR3 profiling. TCRdb itself ran the reads through MiXCR, one entry per CDR3 protein. The sample has more than 250,000 distinct CDR3 sequences, 70% to 85% seen once. Sequencing was performed on sorted CD4+, CD8+, or CD8+CD57+ T cells (not recorded which) from PBMCs. Every receptor here comes from a human donor with aplastic anemia.

This clonotype was observed a handful of times. This chain joins TRBV15 and TRBJ2-7; the D is unclear. Between the trimmed V and J ends, which lost 1 base and 3 bases, there was a span of 1 base. The germline gives CDR1 LNHNV, CDR2 YYDKDF (reference sequence). CDR3 length: 11 residues. The CDR3 DNA is TGTGCCACCAGCAGAGGCTACGAGCAGTACTTC. This sequence encodes CATSRGYEQYF.

The DNA of the CDR3 is TGTGCCAGCAGCTTTCAAGGGGGCGGGGGGTGTGGTGAGCAGTTCTTC. It codes for CASSFQGGGGCGEQFF. The rearrangement uses TRBV7-2 and TRBJ2-1, with D possibly TRBD2 on 8 matching bases. Germline V CDR1 and CDR2: SGHTA, FQGNSA. Trimming removed 3 bases at V and 9 bases at J, with 21 bases between. The length of the CDR3 is 16 residues.

This clonotype is a singleton in its sample. Germline and junction disagree at one end, which may indicate a read error. In nucleotides, the CDR3 is TGCGCCAGCAGCGACGCCCGCAGGGTTGAGTACTATGGCTACACCTTC. This sequence encodes CASSDARRVEYYGYTF. The V gene is TRBV7-8, the J gene TRBJ1-2; D is perhaps TRBD1 (5 bases). The germline CDR1 and CDR2 sequences are SGHVS and FQNEAQ. This CDR3 is 16 amino acids long.

On this clonotype itself: Lacking the conserved final phenylalanine or tryptophan, this CDR3 likely reflects a read error. It is unclear where the CDR3 begins or ends on the DNA, so no DNA is shown, and the CDR3 is as TCRdb lists it. The rearrangement uses TRBV2 and TRBJ2-6; the table names TRBD1, a call not compared with the DNA. A total of 16 residues make up the CDR3, ends included. Per the germline V gene, CDR1 is SNHLY and CDR2 is FYNNEI. The CDR3 is CASSVGPNSPPHFGNG.

This chain uses TRBV7-7 with TRBJ2-5; D is unresolved. The V end lost 5 bases, the J end lost 1 base, and 5 bases lay between the germline ends. Germline V gives CDR1 SSHAT, CDR2 FNYEAQ (reference sequence). This CDR3 has 12 residues. The CDR3 DNA reads as TGTGCCAGCAGCCCCCTCCAAGAGACCCAGTACTTC. This encodes CASSPLQETQYF.

The chain has TRBV25-1 and TRBJ2-7; 7 bases are shared with TRBD1. V was pared by 4 bases and J by 7 bases, with 4 bases of the junction left unmatched. From germline, CDR1 is MGHDK and CDR2 SYGVNS. This CDR3 is built from 12 residues. CDR3 nucleotide sequence: TGTGCCAGCAGTGGACAGGGTCGAGAGCAGTACTTC. It codes for CASSGQGREQYF.

The chain couples TRBV7-9 to TRBJ1-6, with TRBD1 matching 8 bases. Germline-derived CDR1 and CDR2 are SEHNR and FQNEAQ (reference sequence). V lost 5 bases to trimming and J lost 9 bases; unmatched junction nucleotides: 6. This CDR3 comprises 14 residues. CDR3 bases: TGTGCCAGCAGCCTACAGGGGGACGGTTCACCCCTCCACTTT. It is translated as CASSLQGDGSPLHF.